This is a list of T cell receptor beta chains from one sample in a study of control samples from healthy donors and cancer patients. Data came from immunoSEQ multiplex PCR; TCRdb stores just in-frame clones and leaves some out. The sample contains around 130,000 clones, roughly 89% of which appear only once. Sample: PBMCs. The receptor source for this set is a man aged 45-60 years with head and neck cancer. CDR3s leave out the opening cysteine and the closing phenylalanine or tryptophan. Fields, in order: V gene, J gene, CDR3 protein.

V: TRBV28; J: TRBJ2-6; CDR3: ASSLLIGNESGANVLT
V: TRBV24-1; J: TRBJ2-3; CDR3: ATSDLRGNGIPDTQY
V: TRBV7-9; J: TRBJ1-4; CDR3: ASSSSTENTNEKLF
V: TRBV2; J: TRBJ1-1; CDR3: ASTRTSSTEAF
V: TRBV5-5; J: TRBJ1-5; CDR3: ASSSSGGPNQPQH
V: TRBV13; J: TRBJ2-5; CDR3: ASSLARGGQETQY
V: TRBV5-1; J: TRBJ2-1; CDR3: ASSSGQGAVEQF
V: TRBV7-2; J: TRBJ2-7; CDR3: ASSLGWISEQY
V: TRBV7-9; J: TRBJ2-7; CDR3: ASSPTTGATYEQY
V: TRBV28; J: TRBJ2-5; CDR3: ASSTERERGETQY
V: TRBV30; J: TRBJ2-1; CDR3: AAGDNEQF
V: TRBV6-4; J: TRBJ2-2; CDR3: ASSERGLTGELF
V: TRBV18; J: TRBJ1-6; CDR3: ASSPDLRDSPLH
V: TRBV29-1; J: TRBJ2-1; CDR3: SVRPRYNEQF
V: TRBV3-1/TRBV3-2; J: TRBJ1-2; CDR3: ASSVDSNFYGYT
V: TRBV5-4; J: TRBJ2-7; CDR3: ASSLQGGPYEQY
V: TRBV6-5; J: TRBJ1-5; CDR3: ASSYSGTGNQPQH
V: TRBV24-1; J: TRBJ2-5; CDR3: ATSNTAEVETQY
V: TRBV21-1; J: TRBJ1-2; CDR3: ASTTPGQGDGYT
V: TRBV29-1; J: TRBJ2-3; CDR3: SVAPPRGRPTDTQY
V: TRBV7-9; J: TRBJ2-3; CDR3: ASSRGVDTQY
V: TRBV21-1; J: TRBJ2-1; CDR3: ASSNKYRRGYNEQF
V: TRBV14; J: TRBJ1-6; CDR3: ASSRRDTSGSPLH
V: TRBV6-2/TRBV6-3; J: TRBJ2-3; CDR3: ASSYQREAGDTQY
V: TRBV21-1; J: TRBJ2-1; CDR3: ASREPAGGPKNEQF
V: TRBV2; J: TRBJ1-3; CDR3: ASFRQEEVSGNTIY
V: TRBV27; J: TRBJ2-5; CDR3: ASSPGLPGETQY
V: TRBV5-1; J: TRBJ1-6; CDR3: ASSMGSNSPLH
V: TRBV5-1; J: TRBJ1-1; CDR3: ASSGGLDQAF